This T cell receptor beta chain was recorded in a study of T cells in women clearing cervical HPV infection. Study in general: Blood came at first lesion visit for cases, post-clearance for controls.

This CDR3 has 12 residues. V lost 5 bases to trimming and J lost 5 bases, with 9 bases between them. Germline values: CDR1 MGHRA, CDR2 YSYEKL. Points from the study as a whole: TRBV6-7 abundance was lower in cases than controls (approximately 0.11% versus 0.16%). CIN3+ cases had significantly higher TCR richness than controls; evenness did not differ. Cases and controls were distinguished at AUC 0.65 to 0.85 by richness and V genes.

TCRdb's table, derived via immunoSEQ multiplex PCR, lists solely in-frame clones and lacks some. This sample's clone table lists over 30,000 clones. Points on this clone: Its antigen remains unidentified. Read data end 3 residues before the CDR3 end; the end is taken from the germline J gene.

This clonotype was sampled from a woman between 18 and 75 years old with a cervical HPV16 infection that either progressed to CIN3+ or cleared (not recorded which). J is TRBJ1-2 and V is TRBV4-1, with D possibly TRBD1 on 5 matching bases. Sequencing was performed on blood buffy coat. The part of the CDR3 DNA that was read is TGCGCCAGCAGCATGACAGATTATGGC. Translation gives CASSMTDYG. The full CDR3 protein is CASSMTDYGYTF.